What follows is one T cell receptor (beta chain) and its context. These data are taken from a study of cytomegalovirus exposure and HLA in healthy donors. With 60 Vbeta and 13 Jbeta primers, the PCR was carried out. Generated by immunoSEQ multiplex PCR, the TCRdb table keeps only in-frame clones and is missing some. This table has about 120,000 clones, approximately 80% appearing once. This CDR3 contains 17 residues. Germline values: CDR1 MNHEY, CDR2 SMNVEV (reference sequence). Trimming at V came to 0 bases and at J to 4 bases, leaving 3 bases not matched to a gene. The material sequenced was PBMCs. The clonotype comes from a man aged 50 or older in good health and CMV-seronegative. This sequence joins TRBV27 and TRBJ2-7, with 16 bases matching TRBD2. This CDR3 is CASSLSGLAGGWYEQYF. Here the CDR3 DNA reads TGTGCCAGCAGTTTATCGGGACTAGCGGGAGGGTGGTACGAGCAGTACTTC.